This T cell receptor beta chain derives from a study of T-cell memory formation after mild COVID-19. Study conclusions and caveats: Researchers could not confirm that second-wave clones peaking on day 37 targeted SARS-CoV-2. A second wave expanding day 15 to 37 was CD4+-biased; contracting clones were balanced.

This clonotype was counted at least ten times. What it binds is not known. This CDR3 region has 13 residues. The germline V gene encodes CDR1 WSHSY and CDR2 SAAADI. V was trimmed by 5 bases and J by 3 bases, leaving 8 bases between them. Via MiXCR, TCRdb re-called the 5' RACE reads, giving one row per CDR3 protein. This sample carries hundreds of thousands of distinct CDR3 sequences, 15% to 20% of them seen once, and the ten largest clones take 20% to 25%. This chain connects TRBV10-2 to TRBJ1-5, with no clear D. Source material: PBMCs or a T cell subset sorted from them (not recorded which). This sequence was found in a man between 18 and 29 years old who had mild COVID-19 (a few samples of this study predate the infection). Cell type and time point are not known. The CDR3 loop reads CASSWTLNQPQHF. CDR3 DNA: TGCGCCAGCAGTTGGACCCTCAATCAGCCCCAGCATTTT.